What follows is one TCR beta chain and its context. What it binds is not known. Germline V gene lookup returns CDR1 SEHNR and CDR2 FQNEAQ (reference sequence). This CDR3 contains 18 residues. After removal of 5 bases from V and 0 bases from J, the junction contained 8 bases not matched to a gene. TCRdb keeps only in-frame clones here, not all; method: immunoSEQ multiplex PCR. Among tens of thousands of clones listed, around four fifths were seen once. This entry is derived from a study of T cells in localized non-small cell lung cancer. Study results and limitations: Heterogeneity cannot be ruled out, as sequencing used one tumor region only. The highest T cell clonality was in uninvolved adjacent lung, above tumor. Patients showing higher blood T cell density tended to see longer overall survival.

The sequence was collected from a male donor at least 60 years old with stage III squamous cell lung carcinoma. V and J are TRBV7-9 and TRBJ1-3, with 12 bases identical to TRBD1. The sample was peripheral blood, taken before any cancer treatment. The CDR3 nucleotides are TGTGCCAGCAGCCCCGGGACAGGGGGCGCGATCTCTGGAAACACCATATATTTT. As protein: CASSPGTGGAISGNTIYF.